The source of this T cell receptor (beta chain) is a study of CD8 T cells in ankylosing spondylitis. Study-level points and caveats: A TCR beta motif of eight highly homologous variants appeared characteristic of ankylosing spondylitis blood. Researchers reportedly found disease-linked clones significantly enriched in matched ankylosing spondylitis synovial fluid. A CD8+ phenotype characterized the disease-linked clones, which were relatively rare in peripheral blood.

As the method for making TCR beta libraries, quantitative 5'-RACE with molecular barcodes was used. TCRdb reprocessed the 5' RACE reads with MiXCR, giving one entry per CDR3 protein. Here the sample spans approximately 240,000 distinct CDR3 sequences, roughly a quarter being singletons. This clonotype showed up just a few times. Its antigen is undetermined. V lost 3 bases and J lost 0, with 21 bases in between. Germline loops: CDR1 DFQATT, CDR2 SNEGSKA (reference sequence). The CDR3 is 19 residues long. The clonotype originates from a male donor with ankylosing spondylitis or in good health (not recorded which). The chain employs TRBV20-1 and TRBJ2-6; a possible D gene is TRBD1 (5 bases). The sequenced sample was blood, either unsorted or a sorted T cell fraction (not recorded which). The CDR3 protein is CSASAEQDPTRSGANVLTF. The DNA for the CDR3 is TGCAGTGCTAGCGCAGAACAGGATCCCACCCGCTCTGGGGCCAACGTCCTGACTTTC.